Here is one TCR beta chain with its context. This clone was counted only a few times. Its specific antigen is unknown. Base qualities were left out, and no much larger clone turns up one base away. This record comes from a study of blood T cell repertoires in COVID-19 (dated by TCRdb to about 2020). Study-level background: The collaborator samples originated in the United States, Italy and Spain and spanned the acute and convalescent phases of COVID-19. The material from the prospective study consisted of cDNA or gDNA derived from T cells, B-cell-depleted T cells, or PBMCs. Deeply sampled blood TCRbeta repertoires from subjects exposed to, actively infected with, or recovered from COVID-19 were included in the dataset. The repertoires were released in a freely available public database meant as a resource for research on the immune response to SARS-CoV-2. The samples were drawn from the first 160 participants of the ongoing ImmuneRACE study and from about 1,200 subjects provided by 6 global collaborators. A de-identified subject ID, COVID-19 status, age in years and sex were almost always included in the sample metadata. HLA class I and class II types, where available, came from metadata supplied by the sample provider rather than from assay-based typing.

The immunoSEQ Assay, a bias-controlled multiplex PCR, was used to amplify TCRbeta CDR3 regions from genomic DNA. On the authors' methods: Nucleated cell counts per sample were estimated from amplification of reference gene primers within the assay. To quantify the absolute abundance of each unique TCRbeta CDR3 rearrangement, sequence reads were collapsed and filtered. For each sample, productive Simpson clonality was calculated by taking the square root of Simpson's diversity index across productive rearrangements. Imported from immuneACCESS, the table was reduced by TCRdb to in-frame sequences with V and J called. These copies leave out some clones; in studies compared against another copy, an unresolved V gene accounts for under half, and the cause of the remainder is not known. That table gives V, J and clone size, and the DNA gave D and trimming. This sample gives over 120,000 clones in total; about 76% of them show up just once. The ten largest account for roughly 5.1% of the sample.

Overall study outcomes, separate from this receptor: The amount of clinical and demographic metadata varied by source and participant and was provided uncurated.

Trimming accounts for 6 bases at V and 6 bases at J, while the number of junction bases matched to no gene is 7. The CDR3 spans 14 residues, from the cysteine through the phenylalanine. The DNA shown is the 42-base CDR3, in frame from base 1. CDR1 and CDR2 (KGHSH, LQKENI) derive from the germline V gene. One collaborating source in Seattle enrolled patients during active infection and followed them longitudinally through the course of disease. Whole blood was collected in K2EDTA tubes by collaborating institutions according to the institutions' own protocols. Collaborator samples were shipped for TCRbeta analysis as frozen whole blood, isolated PBMCs, or DNA extracted from either sample type.

The clonotype comes from a woman aged 70-85 years with COVID-19, enrolled during active disease. The chain links TRBV18 with TRBJ2-2; TRBD1 matches 7 bases in the middle. The source material was peripheral blood. The DNA is as follows: TGTGCCAGCTCTCTCGCGCAGGGGGCCGGGGAGCTGTTTTTT. The translation is CASSLAQGAGELFF.